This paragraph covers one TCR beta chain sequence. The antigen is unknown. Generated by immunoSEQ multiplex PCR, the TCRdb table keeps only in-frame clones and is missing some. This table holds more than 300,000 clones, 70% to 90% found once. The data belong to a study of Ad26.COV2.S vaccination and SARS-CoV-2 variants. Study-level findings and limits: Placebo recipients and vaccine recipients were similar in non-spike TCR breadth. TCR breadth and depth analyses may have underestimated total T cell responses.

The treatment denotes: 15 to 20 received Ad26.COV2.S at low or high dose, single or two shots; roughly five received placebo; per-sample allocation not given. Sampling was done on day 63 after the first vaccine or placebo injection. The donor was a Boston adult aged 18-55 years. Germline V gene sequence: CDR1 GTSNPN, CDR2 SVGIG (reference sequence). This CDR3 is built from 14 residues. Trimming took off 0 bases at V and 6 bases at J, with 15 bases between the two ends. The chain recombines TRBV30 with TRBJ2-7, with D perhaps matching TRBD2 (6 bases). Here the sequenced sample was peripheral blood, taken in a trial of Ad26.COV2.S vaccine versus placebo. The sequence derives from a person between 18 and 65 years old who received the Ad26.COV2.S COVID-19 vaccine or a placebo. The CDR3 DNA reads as TGTGCCTGGAGTGTACCCCCAGGGAGGAGCGAGCAGTACTTC. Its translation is CAWSVPPGRSEQYF.